These 25 T cell receptor beta chains originate from one sample sequenced in a study of cytomegalovirus exposure and HLA in healthy donors. Vbeta (60) and Jbeta (13) primers were used in the PCR. Produced via immunoSEQ multiplex PCR; TCRdb's table is partial and in-frame only. The data contain roughly 69,000 clones, 76% of them singletons. The sequencing sample was made of PBMCs. Receptors originate from a man younger than 35 in good health and CMV-seronegative.

This CDR3 is CASSEKGAARELFF. In DNA form, the CDR3 reads TGTGCCAGCAGCGAGAAAGGGGCGGCCCGGGAGCTGTTTTTT. This rearrangement joins TRBV7-2 to TRBJ2-2; tentatively, D is TRBD1 (5 bases). Trimming removed 5 bases from V and 9 bases from J, with 16 bases in between. Germline values: CDR1 SGHTA, CDR2 FQGNSA. The CDR3 loop spans 14 amino acids.

This clone came up once. The chain recombines TRBV4-1 with TRBJ1-2; D unclear. Germline V gene sequence: CDR1 MGHRA, CDR2 YSYEKL. The CDR3 spans 15 residues. V was pared by 5 bases and J by 6 bases, with 19 bases between. The CDR3 DNA sequence: TGCGCCAGCAGCGAAAGTAGCGGGCGGTCGGATGGCTACACCTTC. Its protein is CASSESSGRSDGYTF.

This chain links TRBV15 with TRBJ2-7, with 8 bases matching TRBD1. From germline, CDR1 is LNHNV and CDR2 YYDKDF (reference sequence). The CDR3 extends over 14 amino acids. The junction had 11 bases not matched to a gene; V was cut back by 8 bases and J by 5 bases. Written as DNA, the CDR3 is TGTGCCACCTCCATGACAGGGGATATTGACGAGCAGTACTTC. This translates into CATSMTGDIDEQYF.

This clone has a handful of counts. V is TRBV10-3 and J is TRBJ1-1, with TRBD1 matching 7 bases. CDR3 size: 15 residues. In germline, CDR1 is ENHRY, CDR2 SYGVKD. Trimming at V came to 0 bases and at J to 0 bases, leaving 1 base not matched to a gene. The CDR3 spells CAISESGGMNTEAFF. The CDR3 DNA reads TGTGCCATCAGTGAGTCAGGGGGCATGAACACTGAAGCTTTCTTT.

The chain carries TRBV5-1 and TRBJ2-3; D unresolved. This CDR3 is built from 15 residues. V was cut by 0 bases and J by 2 bases, with 10 bases left in between. Germline V gene data show CDR1 as SGHRS and CDR2 as YFSETQ. The CDR3 sequence is CASSLGTPNTDTQYF. CDR3 nucleotide sequence: TGCGCCAGCAGCTTGGGCACTCCAAACACAGATACGCAGTATTTT. The whole variable domain, remainder taken from reference TRBV5-1 and TRBJ2-3, is KAGVTQTPRYLIKTRGQQVTLSCSPISGHRSVSWYQQTPGQGLQFLFEYFSETQRNKGNFPGRFSGRQFSNSRSEMNVSTLELGDSALYLCASSLGTPNTDTQYFGPGTRLTVL.

The chain combines TRBV18 with TRBJ2-5; no firm D call. Deletions cut 3 bases from V and 5 bases from J, with 7 bases between. Germline V gene lookup returns CDR1 KGHSH and CDR2 LQKENI. The length of the CDR3 is 12 residues. The CDR3 loop is CASSPDFETQYF. The CDR3 DNA follows: TGTGCCAGCTCACCTGACTTCGAGACCCAGTACTTC.

Only a few counts were recorded for this clone. The gene calls are TRBV2 and TRBJ1-1, with 7 positions matching TRBD1. V lost 4 bases, J lost 5 bases, and 4 bases stayed unmatched. CDR3 size: 13 residues. Germline V gene data show CDR1 as SNHLY and CDR2 as FYNNEI. The CDR3 region is CASSARGRTEAFF. The CDR3 DNA reads TGTGCCAGCAGTGCGAGGGGGCGAACTGAAGCTTTCTTT.

The chain joins TRBV19 to TRBJ2-5; 7 bases are a match to TRBD2. The CDR3 spans 14 residues. CDR1 is LNHDA and CDR2 is SQIVND in the germline V gene (reference sequence). The junction had 7 bases not matched to a gene; V was cut back by 4 bases and J by 5 bases. The CDR3 DNA reads as TGTGCCAGTAGTACACAAACTAGCGTGGAGACCCAGTACTTC. Protein: CASSTQTSVETQYF. Combining the CDR3 with reference TRBV19 and TRBJ2-5 gives the whole variable domain DGGITQSPKYLFRKEGQNVTLSCEQNLNHDAMYWYRQDPGQGLRLIYYSQIVNDFQKGDIAEGYSVSREKKESFPLTVTSAQKNPTAFYLCASSTQTSVETQYFGPGTRLLVL.

The chain combines TRBV28 with TRBJ1-1; the D is unclear. The CDR3 is made up of 20 amino acids. V shed 5 bases and J shed 1 base, with 29 bases lying between them. Germline CDR1 and CDR2: MDHEN and SYDVKM. The CDR3 coding sequence is TGTGCCAGCAGTCCCGCCCGGCTTTTTGCCACAGAGGGCAAGAACACTGAAGCTTTCTTT. It encodes CASSPARLFATEGKNTEAFF.

This chain uses TRBV6-5 with TRBJ1-5; perhaps TRBD1 as D (5 bases). The V and J ends lost 2 bases and 4 bases respectively, with 9 bases between them. CDR3 length: 14 residues. CDR1 MNHEY and CDR2 SVGAGI come from the germline V gene. Here the CDR3 DNA reads TGTGCCAGCAGTTACGGCGGGGGGAATCAGCCCCAGCATTTT. This sequence encodes CASSYGGGNQPQHF.

The chain has TRBV10-3 and TRBJ1-3; the match to TRBD1 covers 8 bases. The CDR3 covers 16 residues. Losses at the gene ends were 5 bases for V and 3 bases for J; bases not matched to a gene: 9. Germline-derived CDR1 and CDR2 are ENHRY and SYGVKD. The CDR3 loop reads CAISFLQGGNGNTIYF. In DNA form, the CDR3 reads TGTGCCATCAGTTTCTTACAGGGGGGGAATGGAAACACCATATATTTT.

Only one count was recorded for this clone. The CDR3 spells CASTPFGGAGELFF. CDR3 coding DNA: TGTGCCAGCACCCCCTTTGGGGGGGCCGGGGAGCTGTTTTTT. V gene TRBV6-1 combines with J gene TRBJ2-2, with 7 bases that match TRBD2. CDR1 is MNHNS and CDR2 is SASEGT in the germline V gene. V gave up 7 bases and J gave up 6 bases; unmatched junction bases: 8. CDR3 size: 14 residues.

The chain uses TRBV19 and TRBJ1-2; weak D call: TRBD1 (6 bases). This CDR3 comprises 13 residues. Germline CDR1 is LNHDA and CDR2 is SQIVND (reference sequence). Between the trimmed V and J ends, which lost 6 bases and 6 bases, there was a span of 14 bases. This CDR3 reads CASRPQGADGYTF. CDR3 DNA: TGTGCCAGTAGACCACAGGGTGCAGATGGCTACACCTTC.

J is TRBJ1-1 and V is TRBV12-5; no clear D gene. Per germline, CDR1 LGHNT and CDR2 FRNRAP. There are 14 residues in the CDR3. Trimming cost V 9 bases and J 1 base, with 15 bases left between them. CDR3 bases: TGTGCTAGCACCCGCGGCACCGGGAACACTGAAGCTTTCTTT. It translates to CASTRGTGNTEAFF.

In its sample, this clone was seen a few times. The chain employs TRBV7-6 and TRBJ2-7; 8 bases fit TRBD1. Trimming took 0 bases from V and 3 from J; bases not matched to a gene: 1. This CDR3 contains 14 residues. The germline V gene encodes CDR1 SGHVS and CDR2 FNYEAQ. The CDR3 DNA follows: TGTGCCAGCAGCTTAGCGGACAGGGTCTACGAGCAGTACTTC. Its protein is CASSLADRVYEQYF.

The rearrangement uses TRBV6-1 and TRBJ2-4; TRBD1 matches 9 bases. CDR3 length: 19 residues. Per germline, CDR1 MNHNS and CDR2 SASEGT. Trimming removed 0 bases from V and 3 bases from J; junction bases left unmatched: 12. In DNA form, the CDR3 reads TGTGCCAGCAGTGAAGCGGGGGGGGGACAGGGTTGGAACAAAAACATTCAGTACTTC. Translated, it gives CASSEAGGGQGWNKNIQYF.

The chain links TRBV25-1 to TRBJ2-5, with D possibly matching TRBD1 (6 bases). The germline gives CDR1 MGHDK, CDR2 SYGVNS. The length of the CDR3 is 14 residues. V lost 3 bases and J 3 bases, leaving 11 bases between the germline ends. DNA for the CDR3: TGTGCCAGCAGTGAGGGGGCAGGGGAAGAGACCCAGTACTTC. This translates into CASSEGAGEETQYF.

V is TRBV6-1 and J is TRBJ1-1; 7 nucleotides agree with TRBD1. This CDR3 region has 15 residues. In germline, CDR1 is MNHNS, CDR2 SASEGT. Trimming cost V 6 bases and J 2 bases; bases outside gene matches: 9. The CDR3 DNA reads TGTGCCAGCAGGCCGAAACGACAGGGTAACACTGAAGCTTTCTTT. This translates into CASRPKRQGNTEAFF.

V usage is TRBV5-1 and J usage is TRBJ2-1; TRBD2 aligns across 13 bases. The CDR3 contains 17 residues. The germline CDR1 and CDR2 sequences are SGHRS and YFSETQ. V was pared by 5 bases and J by 2 bases, with 7 bases of the junction left unmatched. The CDR3 sequence: CASRDTSGGAAYNEQFF. The CDR3 DNA reads as TGCGCCAGCAGAGACACTAGCGGGGGGGCCGCCTACAATGAGCAGTTCTTC.

The chain combines TRBV19 with TRBJ1-4; 9 nucleotides agree with TRBD1. V dropped 3 bases and J dropped 7; count of bases not matched to a gene: 3. CDR1 is LNHDA, CDR2 SQIVND, per germline (reference sequence). The CDR3 runs to 14 residues. The CDR3 coding sequence is TGTGCCAGTAGTATTGGGACAGGGCCTGAAAAACTGTTTTTT. As protein: CASSIGTGPEKLFF.

This chain uses TRBV11-2 with TRBJ1-1, with a tentative D call TRBD1 (6 bases). Trimming left V 1 base short and J 1 base short, with 10 bases between. In germline, CDR1 is SGHAT, CDR2 FQNNGV. This CDR3 spans 15 amino acids. The CDR3, as DNA: TGTGCCAGCAGCTTAGGCACAGGGAGGAACACTGAAGCTTTCTTT. Its protein is CASSLGTGRNTEAFF.

This chain connects TRBV4-2 to TRBJ1-4; D is unresolved. CDR3 length: 15 residues. Germline CDR1 reads LGHNA; CDR2 reads YNFKEQ. V was shortened by 2 bases and J by 3 bases, with 10 bases between the two germline ends. CDR3 in amino acids: CASSQSRGSNEKLFF. In DNA form, the CDR3 reads TGTGCCAGCAGCCAATCCCGGGGATCTAATGAAAAACTGTTTTTT.

V and J are TRBV27 and TRBJ1-1; a weak D match, TRBD1 (5 bases). The V gene's germline CDR1 is MNHEY and CDR2 SMNVEV (reference sequence). V lost 0 bases and J lost 1, with 18 bases in between. The length of the CDR3 is 18 residues. CDR3 coding DNA: TGTGCCAGCAGTTTATCGCCCGGTGGGGTGGGGGGGAACACTGAAGCTTTCTTT. Protein: CASSLSPGGVGGNTEAFF.

CDR3 in amino acids: CASSFIGAITKNIQYF. CDR3 nucleotides: TGTGCCAGCAGCTTTATAGGGGCAATTACCAAAAACATTCAGTACTTC. This sequence joins TRBV5-5 and TRBJ2-4, with D possibly TRBD1 on 5 matching bases. CDR1 is SGHKS and CDR2 is YYEKEE in the germline V gene (reference sequence). This CDR3 has 16 amino acids. V was trimmed by 2 bases and J by 2 bases, leaving 14 bases between them.

The chain carries TRBV5-4 and TRBJ1-6; possible D gene TRBD1, 6 bases. Per the germline V gene, CDR1 is SGHNT and CDR2 is YYREEE (reference sequence). V lost 0 bases to trimming and J lost 0 bases, with 16 bases between them. The CDR3 is 19 residues long. The chain's CDR3 is CASSLDPPGQSSYNSPLHF. The CDR3 nucleotides read TGTGCCAGCAGCTTGGATCCCCCGGGACAAAGCTCCTATAATTCACCCCTCCACTTT.